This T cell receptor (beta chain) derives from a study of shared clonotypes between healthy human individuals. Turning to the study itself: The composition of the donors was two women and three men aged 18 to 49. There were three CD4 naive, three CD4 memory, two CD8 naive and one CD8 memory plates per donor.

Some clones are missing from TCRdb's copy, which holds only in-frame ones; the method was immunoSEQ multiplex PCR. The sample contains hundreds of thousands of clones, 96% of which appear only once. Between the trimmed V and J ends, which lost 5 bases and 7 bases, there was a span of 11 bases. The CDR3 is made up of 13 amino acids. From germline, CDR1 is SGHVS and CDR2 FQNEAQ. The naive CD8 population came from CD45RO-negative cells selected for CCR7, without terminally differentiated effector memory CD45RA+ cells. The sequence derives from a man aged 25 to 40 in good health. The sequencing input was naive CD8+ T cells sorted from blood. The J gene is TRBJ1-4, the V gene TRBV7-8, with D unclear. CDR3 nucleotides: TGTGCCAGCAGCCCCTCGGAGGCTGAAAAACTGTTTTTT. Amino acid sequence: CASSPSEAEKLFF.